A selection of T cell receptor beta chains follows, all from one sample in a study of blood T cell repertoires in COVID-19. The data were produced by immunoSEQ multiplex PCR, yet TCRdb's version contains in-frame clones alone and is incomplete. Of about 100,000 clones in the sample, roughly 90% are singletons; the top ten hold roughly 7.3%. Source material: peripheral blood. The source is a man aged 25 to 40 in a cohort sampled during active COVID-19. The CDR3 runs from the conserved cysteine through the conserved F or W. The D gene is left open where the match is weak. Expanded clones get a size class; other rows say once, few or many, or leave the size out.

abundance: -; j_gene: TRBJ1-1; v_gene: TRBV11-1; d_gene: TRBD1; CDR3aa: CASSPRDRGLDTEAFF; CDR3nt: TGTGCCAGCAGCCCCCGGGACAGGGGGTTGGACACTGAAGCTTTCTTT
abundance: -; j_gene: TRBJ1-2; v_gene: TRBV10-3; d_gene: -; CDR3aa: CAISDRGIDGFYGYTF; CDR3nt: TGTGCCATCAGTGATAGGGGGATTGACGGGTTCTATGGCTACACCTTC
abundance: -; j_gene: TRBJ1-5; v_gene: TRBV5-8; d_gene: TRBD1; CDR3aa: CASSHPGQGAGNQPQHF; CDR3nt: TGTGCCAGCAGCCATCCGGGACAGGGGGCTGGCAATCAGCCCCAGCATTTT
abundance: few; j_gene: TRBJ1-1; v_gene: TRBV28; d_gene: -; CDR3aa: CASSISAEAFF; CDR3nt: TGTGCCAGCAGCATCAGTGCTGAAGCTTTCTTT
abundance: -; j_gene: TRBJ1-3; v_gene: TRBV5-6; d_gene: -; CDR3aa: CASSLGQTGNTIYF; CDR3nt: TGTGCCAGCAGCTTGGGACAAACTGGAAACACCATATATTTT
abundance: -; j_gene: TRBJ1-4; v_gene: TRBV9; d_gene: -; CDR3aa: CASSVAPSSEKLFF; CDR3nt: TGTGCCAGCAGCGTAGCCCCAAGTAGTGAAAAACTGTTTTTT
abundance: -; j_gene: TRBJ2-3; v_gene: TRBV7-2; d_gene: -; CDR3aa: CAGLEVGGAGDTQYF; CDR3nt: TGTGCCGGCCTGGAGGTGGGGGGGGCGGGTGATACGCAGTATTTT
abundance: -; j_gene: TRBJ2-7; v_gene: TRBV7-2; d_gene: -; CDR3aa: CASSLAGGDFYEQYF; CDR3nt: TGTGCCAGCAGCTTAGCGGGTGGGGACTTCTACGAGCAGTACTTC
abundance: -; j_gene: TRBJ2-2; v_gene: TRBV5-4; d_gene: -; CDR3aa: CASSLGEDGTGELFF; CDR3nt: TGTGCCAGCAGCCTAGGAGAGGATGGCACCGGGGAGCTGTTTTTT
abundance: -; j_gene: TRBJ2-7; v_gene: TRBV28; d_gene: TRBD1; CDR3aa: CASSLGQGGYEQYF; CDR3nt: TGTGCCAGCAGTTTGGGACAGGGGGGGTACGAGCAGTACTTC
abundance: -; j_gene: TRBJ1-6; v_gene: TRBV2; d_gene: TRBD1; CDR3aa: CASRDLPGGNNSPLHF; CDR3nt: TGTGCCAGCAGGGACCTTCCAGGGGGCAATAATTCACCCCTCCACTTT
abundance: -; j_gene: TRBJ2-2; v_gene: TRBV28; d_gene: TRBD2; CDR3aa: CASLAGLNGELFF; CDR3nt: TGTGCCAGCCTAGCGGGGTTAAACGGGGAGCTGTTTTTT
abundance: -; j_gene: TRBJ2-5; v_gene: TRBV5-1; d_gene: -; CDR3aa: CASSLLRGTQETQYF; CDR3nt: TGCGCCAGCAGCTTGCTTCGGGGGACCCAAGAGACCCAGTACTTC
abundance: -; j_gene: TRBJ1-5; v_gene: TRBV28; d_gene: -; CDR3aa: CASSLVQGRSNQPQHF; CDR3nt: TGTGCCAGCAGTTTGGTACAGGGTCGGAGCAATCAGCCCCAGCATTTT
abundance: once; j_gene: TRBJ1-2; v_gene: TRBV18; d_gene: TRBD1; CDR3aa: CASSPIAPQGGVYGYTF; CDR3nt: TGTGCCAGCTCACCGATAGCTCCACAGGGGGGAGTCTATGGCTACACCTTC
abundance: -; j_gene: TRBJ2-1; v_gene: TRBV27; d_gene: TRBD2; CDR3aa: CASSPGLAGRGSYNEQFF; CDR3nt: TGTGCCAGCAGTCCGGGACTAGCGGGAAGGGGGTCCTACAATGAGCAGTTCTTC
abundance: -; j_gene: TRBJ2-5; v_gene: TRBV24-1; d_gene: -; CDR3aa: CATSDFGTAGRETQYF; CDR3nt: TGTGCCACCAGTGATTTTGGAACCGCGGGTCGTGAGACCCAGTACTTC
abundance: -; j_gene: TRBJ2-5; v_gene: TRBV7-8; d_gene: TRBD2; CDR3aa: CASSRGREAETQYF; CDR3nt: TGTGCCAGCAGCCGAGGGAGGGAGGCGGAGACCCAGTACTTC
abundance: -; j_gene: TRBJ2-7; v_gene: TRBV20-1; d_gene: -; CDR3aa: CSASLRGGPYEQYF; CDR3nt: TGCAGTGCTAGTTTGAGGGGGGGCCCCTACGAGCAGTACTTC
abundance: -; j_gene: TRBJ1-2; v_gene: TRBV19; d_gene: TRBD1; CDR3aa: CASSMGTGTGFRGYTF; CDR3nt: TGTGCCAGTAGTATGGGAACCGGGACAGGGTTTCGTGGCTACACCTTC